This note documents a single T cell receptor (beta chain) sequence. This specimen comes from a study of blood T cell repertoires in COVID-19. Looked up from germline, CDR1 is LGHNA and CDR2 is YSLEER. The CDR3 is 16 residues long. The J segment lost 6 bases and the V segment lost 2 bases, leaving 9 bases of the junction unmatched. Original processing methods: Reference gene primers were amplified, and this amplification served to estimate nucleated cell counts. TCRdb's copy holds only in-frame clones and misses some; the assay was immunoSEQ multiplex PCR. V and J calls and clone size come straight from that table; D and trimming were deduced from the DNA. Here the sample spans some 70,000 clones, around 87% being singletons.

The sample comprised peripheral blood. The chain has TRBV4-3 and TRBJ2-3; 9 bases match TRBD1. The TCR was taken from a man in his fifties or sixties with active COVID-19. The CDR3 nucleotides read TGCGCCAGCAGCCAACAAGCTACAGGGGGCGAGGATACGCAGTATTTT. This codes for CASSQQATGGEDTQYF.